One sample yielded the 18 T cell receptor beta chains listed below, sequenced in a study of shared clonotypes between healthy human individuals. Clones were sequenced by immunoSEQ multiplex PCR, and TCRdb holds only the in-frame ones, with some missing. This sample has about 2 million clones, with 85% to 95% found just once. The specimen was naive CD4+ T cells sorted from blood. As for subset: CD45RA+ positively selected. These TCRs come from a man aged 18-30 years in good health.

The J gene is TRBJ2-1, the V gene TRBV2, with 10 bases identical to TRBD1. V shed 4 bases and J 9 bases; nucleotides not matched to a gene: 6. Per the germline V gene, CDR1 is SNHLY and CDR2 is FYNNEI. The CDR3 runs 14 residues. The CDR3 here is CASSADRGQGEQFF. CDR3 DNA sequence: TGTGCCAGCAGTGCCGACAGGGGGCAGGGTGAGCAGTTCTTC.

This chain uses TRBV7-2 with TRBJ1-2, with D possibly being TRBD1 (5 bases). The length of the CDR3 is 15 residues. CDR1 is SGHTA and CDR2 is FQGNSA in the germline V gene. The germline V and J ends were trimmed by 3 bases and 2 bases, with 13 bases remaining between them. CDR3 residues: CASSFPSGINYGYTF. The CDR3 DNA follows: TGTGCCAGCAGCTTCCCTTCAGGGATCAACTATGGCTACACCTTC.

The V gene is TRBV27, the J gene TRBJ2-5; possibly TRBD2 for D (6 bases). The V end lost 5 bases, the J end lost 4 bases, and 14 bases lay between the germline ends. Looked up from germline, CDR1 is MNHEY and CDR2 is SMNVEV (reference sequence). This CDR3 is built from 14 residues. CDR3: CASSPRLVRETQYF. Written as DNA, the CDR3 is TGTGCCAGCAGTCCCCGACTAGTGAGAGAGACCCAGTACTTC.

This clone was seen at least ten times. V and J are TRBV29-1 and TRBJ2-5; TRBD1 agrees at 12 bases. This CDR3 has 15 amino acids. Trimming took 4 bases from V and 5 from J; bases not matched to a gene: 8. Germline loops: CDR1 SQVTM, CDR2 ANQGSEA. The CDR3: CSVGTGTGGTETQYF. The CDR3, as DNA: TGCAGCGTTGGGACCGGGACAGGGGGCACGGAGACCCAGTACTTC.

The rearrangement links TRBV9 to TRBJ1-2; weak D call: TRBD1 (5 bases). Trimming removed 4 bases from V and 4 bases from J, with 17 bases in between. The germline CDR1 and CDR2 sequences are SGDLS and YYNGEE. CDR3 size: 15 residues. The chain's CDR3 is CASSPRTGTTYGYTF. In DNA form, the CDR3 reads TGTGCCAGCAGCCCCCGGACGGGGACCACCTATGGCTACACCTTC.

This sequence joins TRBV5-1 and TRBJ2-1, with 7 positions matching TRBD1. The CDR3 extends over 15 amino acids. Looked up from germline, CDR1 is SGHRS and CDR2 is YFSETQ. J was trimmed by 3 bases and V by 4 bases; bases with no gene match: 7. CDR3 coding DNA: TGCGCCAGCAGCCTCCCCGGGACAGACTACAATGAGCAGTTCTTC. Translated, it gives CASSLPGTDYNEQFF.

J is TRBJ1-2 and V is TRBV27; no reliable D call. The germline gives CDR1 MNHEY, CDR2 SMNVEV (reference sequence). V gave up 8 bases and J gave up 1 base, with 17 bases separating them. CDR3 length equals 15 residues. DNA of the CDR3: TGTGCCAGCTGGGAGCAGGATCATTTTAACTATGGCTACACCTTC. Protein product: CASWEQDHFNYGYTF.

The chain has TRBV30 and TRBJ2-5; D ambiguous. The CDR3 loop spans 11 amino acids. V shed 3 bases and J shed 6 bases, with 8 bases lying between them. The germline V gene encodes CDR1 GTSNPN and CDR2 SVGIG (reference sequence). As DNA, the CDR3 is TGTGCCTGGAGCCCGGGTCAGACCCAGTACTTC. This codes for CAWSPGQTQYF. Together with reference TRBV30 and TRBJ2-5, the CDR3 gives the full variable domain: SQTIHQWPATLVQPVGSPLSLECTVEGTSNPNLYWYRQAAGRGLQLLFYSVGIGQISSEVPQNLSASRPQDRQFILSSKKLLLSDSGFYLCAWSPGQTQYFGPGTRLLVL.

V usage is TRBV11-2 and J usage is TRBJ2-5; 7 nucleotides align to TRBD2. V was clipped by 3 bases and J by 4 bases; unmatched bases: 5. The CDR3 runs 14 residues. Germline lookup yields CDR1 SGHAT and CDR2 FQNNGV. The CDR3: CASSFGGRRETQYF. In DNA, the CDR3 is TGTGCCAGCAGCTTTGGCGGGAGAAGAGAGACCCAGTACTTC.

J is TRBJ1-2 and V is TRBV7-2, with TRBD1 matching 7 bases. V was pared by 1 base and J by 4 bases, with 6 bases of the junction left unmatched. Germline values: CDR1 SGHTA, CDR2 FQGNSA. This CDR3 region has 15 residues. CDR3 DNA: TGTGCCAGCAGCTTAGAAAGGACAGGACCCTATGGCTACACCTTC. It encodes CASSLERTGPYGYTF.

The chain combines TRBV6-6 with TRBJ1-6; 10 positions match TRBD1. The V gene's germline CDR1 is MNHNY and CDR2 SVGAGI (reference sequence). The CDR3 is 14 residues long. The V and J ends lost 6 bases and 9 bases, in that order; junction bases with no gene match: 5. CDR3 coding DNA: TGTGCCAGCAGCCCGACAGGGGGCATTTCACCCCTCCACTTT. Its protein product is CASSPTGGISPLHF.

This sequence joins TRBV6-5 and TRBJ2-7, with D unclear. This CDR3 contains 13 residues. V shed 7 bases and J shed 4 bases, with 14 bases lying between them. Germline CDR1 is MNHEY and CDR2 is SVGAGI. The CDR3 here is CASTGPFPYEQYF. CDR3 nucleotide sequence: TGTGCCAGCACCGGACCGTTCCCTTACGAGCAGTACTTC.

This clone was found a few times. CDR3 DNA: TGTGCCAGCAGGGTGGCAGGGGGCAAGACCGGGGAGCTGTTTTTT. As protein: CASRVAGGKTGELFF. The chain uses TRBV11-2 and TRBJ2-2; TRBD1 matches at 8 bases. Germline CDR1 is SGHAT and CDR2 is FQNNGV. V shed 6 bases, J shed 5 bases, and the junction held 8 bases outside the gene matches. The CDR3 sequence is 15 residues long.

The V and J genes are TRBV7-8 and TRBJ1-2; D remains unclear. V gave up 1 base and J gave up 8 bases, with 8 bases separating them. In germline, CDR1 is SGHVS, CDR2 FQNEAQ. CDR3 size: 12 residues. CDR3 sequence reads: CASSLELGGYTF. As DNA, the CDR3 is TGTGCCAGCAGCTTAGAGTTGGGGGGCTACACCTTC. Drawing the rest from reference TRBV7-8 and TRBJ1-2, the complete variable domain is GAGVSQSPRYKVAKRGQDVALRCDPISGHVSLFWYQQALGQGPEFLTYFQNEAQLDKSGLPSDRFFAERPEGSVSTLKIQRTQQEDSAVYLCASSLELGGYTFGSGTRLTVV.

V usage is TRBV9 and J usage is TRBJ2-1; 10 nucleotides line up with TRBD2. The CDR3 has 15 residues. The V and J ends lost 5 bases and 5 bases, in that order; junction bases with no gene match: 7. From germline, CDR1 is SGDLS and CDR2 YYNGEE. The CDR3 DNA follows: TGTGCCAGCAGACGGGGGACTAGCGAGCACAATGAGCAGTTCTTC. Translated: CASRRGTSEHNEQFF.

J is TRBJ2-2 and V is TRBV27; no definite D call. Germline loops: CDR1 MNHEY, CDR2 SMNVEV (reference sequence). Trimming cost V 5 bases and J 9 bases, with 13 bases left between them. The CDR3 totals 13 residues. Here the CDR3 reads CASSQLPSRELFF. The CDR3 bases are TGTGCCAGCAGTCAACTCCCCAGCAGGGAGCTGTTTTTT.

This clone has more than one count but fewer than ten. The genes are TRBV14 and TRBJ1-5; possibly TRBD1 for D (5 bases). The CDR3 length is 17 residues. The V gene's germline CDR1 is SGHDN and CDR2 FVKESK. V was cut by 1 base and J by 0 bases, with 13 bases left in between. The CDR3 reads CASSQVRTPYSNQPQHF. DNA for the CDR3: TGTGCCAGCAGCCAAGTCAGGACACCTTATAGCAATCAGCCCCAGCATTTT.

This chain uses TRBV7-9 with TRBJ1-1; D unclear. Trimming left V 3 bases short and J 4 bases short, with 9 bases between. Germline V gene data show CDR1 as SEHNR and CDR2 as FQNEAQ (reference sequence). This CDR3 is built from 13 residues. The CDR3 reads CASSLFQGTEAFF. The CDR3 DNA follows: TGTGCCAGCAGCTTGTTTCAAGGCACTGAAGCTTTCTTT.